This T cell receptor beta chain was observed in a study of early T cells in non-severe SARS-CoV-2 infection. Study in general: The study sequenced bulk RNA from unsorted whole blood, with chains unpaired.

The table lists this clonotype with many counts. Germline CDR1 and CDR2: SEHNR and FQNEAQ (reference sequence). The V gene lost 5 bases and the J gene lost 5 bases, with 12 bases spanning the gap. This CDR3 has 14 residues. In the library, individual cDNA molecules carried attached unique molecular identifiers. TCRdb re-called the 5' RACE reads through MiXCR, storing one row per CDR3 protein. The top ten hold about 1.3% of the sample, which has around 65,000 distinct CDR3 sequences, 10% to 15% seen once. The specimen was whole blood, collected at baseline. This sequence joins TRBV7-9 and TRBJ1-4, with D possibly TRBD1 on 6 matching bases. The sequence came from an adult who was a healthcare worker with PCR-confirmed SARS-CoV-2 infection or an uninfected control (not recorded which). CDR3 sequence: CASSEGGWNEKLFF. The CDR3 nucleotides are TGTGCCAGCAGCGAAGGGGGATGGAATGAAAAACTGTTTTTT.